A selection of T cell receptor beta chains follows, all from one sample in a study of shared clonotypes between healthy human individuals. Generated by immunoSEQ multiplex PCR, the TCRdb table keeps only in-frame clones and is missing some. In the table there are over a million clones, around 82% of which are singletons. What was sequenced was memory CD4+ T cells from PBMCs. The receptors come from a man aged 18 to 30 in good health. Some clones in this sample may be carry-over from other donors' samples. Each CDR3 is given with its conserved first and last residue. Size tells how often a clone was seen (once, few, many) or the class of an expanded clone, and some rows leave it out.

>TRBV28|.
CASSGTTSIYEQYF
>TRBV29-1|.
CSVGPGPPEAQYF
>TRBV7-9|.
CASSPAEVWEQYF
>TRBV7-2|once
CASSLEQFF
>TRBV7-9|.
CASSPGWGTGSYNEQFF
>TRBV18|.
CASSLSSGRLSYNEQFF
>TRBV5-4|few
CASSLRQGGTAGYTF
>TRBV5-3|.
CARSLGPRDEQYF
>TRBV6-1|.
CASSEVGGSYEQYF
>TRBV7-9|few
CASSQWDVAEAFF
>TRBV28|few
CASRRQWGGYTF
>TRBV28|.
CASSLVVGSGTGELFF
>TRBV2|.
CASSDREKETQYF
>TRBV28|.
CASTSTTMVDTQYF
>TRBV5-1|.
CASSSGSSGNTIYF
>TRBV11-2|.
CASSLGRRYGYTF
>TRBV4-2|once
CASTMGGGNPEQYF
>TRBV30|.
CAWSGFLAGGGEQFF
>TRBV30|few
CAWGERLSTDTQYF
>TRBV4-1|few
CASSQTWGPNNQPQHF
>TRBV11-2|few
CASSLDLPGRARTGELFF
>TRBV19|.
CASSNGDTDTQYF
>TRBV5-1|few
CASSSFRETEAFF
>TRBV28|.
CASSLLLGFGANVLTF
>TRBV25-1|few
CASSEPAGREEKLFF
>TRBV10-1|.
CASSSPAQGPTGNTIYF
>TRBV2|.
CASRALETQYF
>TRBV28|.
CASIPPPGEGYGYTF
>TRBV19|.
CASSGPAMWAFF
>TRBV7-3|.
CASSLSGEVAVQFF
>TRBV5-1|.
CASSSPGAGSATQYF
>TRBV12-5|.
CASSRGHEWTDTQYF
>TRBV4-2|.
CASSLNTEAFF
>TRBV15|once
CATSRYRGNTEAFF
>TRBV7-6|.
CASSRDPTYNEQFF
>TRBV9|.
CASSEGMGQGANYGYTF
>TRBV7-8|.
CASSPRGGENSPLHF
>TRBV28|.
CASSPPGVRYNEQFF
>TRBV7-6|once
CASSENRGNEQFF
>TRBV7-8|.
CASSSRQFGSTEAFF
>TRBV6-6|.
CASSYHGQAQETQYF
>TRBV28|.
CASSSKTGGLETQYF
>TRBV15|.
CATSRNQAGELFF
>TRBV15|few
CATSHTGTGEQYF
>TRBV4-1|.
CASSQGTSGAHGEQFF
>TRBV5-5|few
CASSLGLADYEQYF
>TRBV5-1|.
CASTPGTGMGYTF
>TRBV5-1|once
CATGLAGVSTDTQYF
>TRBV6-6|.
CASKPGAGAVQPQHF
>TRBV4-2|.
CASSYRDRRPNYGYTF
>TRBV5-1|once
CASSSGFGENTEAFF
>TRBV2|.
CASSPTGTTWFSQYF
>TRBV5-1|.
CASSLNKDTALYGYTF
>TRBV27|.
CASSSHRTGRSEQYF
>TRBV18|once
CASSPPGTGNQPQHF